The text below deals with one TCR beta chain. Its antigen is unidentified. From germline, CDR1 is SGHVS and CDR2 FNYEAQ. The CDR3 runs 15 residues. With V trimmed by 0 bases and J by 5 bases, 4 bases remained unmatched. Clones were sequenced by immunoSEQ multiplex PCR, and TCRdb holds only the in-frame ones, with some missing. The sample includes 6,000 or so clones, approximately 80% of them seen just once. The data stem from a study of T cell repertoires in ileal Crohn's disease. Study observations and caveats: Compared with CD4 T cells, sorted CD8 cells carried more expanded clones.

The rearrangement links TRBV7-6 to TRBJ1-1; TRBD1 aligns across 9 bases. Sequencing used ileal tissue. The receptor comes from an adult with Crohn's disease. The CDR3 DNA is TGTGCCAGCAGCTTAGCGGGGACAGGGATGACTGAAGCTTTCTTT. This gives the protein CASSLAGTGMTEAFF. The full variable domain, rest sourced from reference TRBV7-6 and TRBJ1-1, is GAGVSQSPRYKVTKRGQDVALRCDPISGHVSLYWYRQALGQGPEFLTYFNYEAQQDKSGLPNDRFSAERPEGSISTLTIQRTEQRDSAMYRCASSLAGTGMTEAFFGQGTRLTVV.